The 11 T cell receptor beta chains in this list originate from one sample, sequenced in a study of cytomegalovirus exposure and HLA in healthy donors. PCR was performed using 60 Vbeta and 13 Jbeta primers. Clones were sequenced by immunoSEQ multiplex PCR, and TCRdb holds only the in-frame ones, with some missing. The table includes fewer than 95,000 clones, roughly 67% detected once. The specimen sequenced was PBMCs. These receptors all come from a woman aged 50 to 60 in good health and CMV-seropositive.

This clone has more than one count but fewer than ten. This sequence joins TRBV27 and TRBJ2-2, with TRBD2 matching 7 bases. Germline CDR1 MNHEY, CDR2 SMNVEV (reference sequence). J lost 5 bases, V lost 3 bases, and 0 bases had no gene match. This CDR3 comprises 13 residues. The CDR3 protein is CASSLGGTGELFF. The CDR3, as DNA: TGTGCCAGCAGTTTGGGAGGGACCGGGGAGCTGTTTTTT.

The CDR3 reads CASSFYPGTGDAGELFF. CDR3 DNA: TGTGCCAGCAGCTTCTATCCCGGGACAGGGGATGCCGGGGAGCTGTTTTTT. The chain combines TRBV5-4 with TRBJ2-2; 10 bases are shared with TRBD1. Trimming at V came to 2 bases and at J to 6 bases, leaving 10 bases not matched to a gene. Germline values: CDR1 SGHNT, CDR2 YYREEE (reference sequence). The CDR3 runs to 17 residues.

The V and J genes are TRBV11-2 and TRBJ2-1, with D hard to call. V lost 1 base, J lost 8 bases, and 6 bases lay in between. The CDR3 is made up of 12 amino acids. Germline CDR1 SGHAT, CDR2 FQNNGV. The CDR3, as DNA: TGTGCCAGCAGCTTAGTAGCCGATGAGCAGTTCTTC. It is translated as CASSLVADEQFF.

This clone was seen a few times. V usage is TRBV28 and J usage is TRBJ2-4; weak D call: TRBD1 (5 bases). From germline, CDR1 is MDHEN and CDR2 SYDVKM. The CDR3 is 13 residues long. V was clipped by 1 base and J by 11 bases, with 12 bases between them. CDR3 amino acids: CASSLFQGLVQYF. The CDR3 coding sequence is TGTGCCAGCAGTTTATTCCAGGGATTAGTTCAGTACTTC.

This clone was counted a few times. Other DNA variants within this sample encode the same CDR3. The CDR3 region is CASSLGGDYGYTF. In DNA form, the CDR3 reads TGTGCCAGCAGTTTAGGAGGGGACTATGGCTACACCTTC. V usage is TRBV27 and J usage is TRBJ1-2, with a tentative D call TRBD1 (5 bases). The CDR3 has 13 amino acids. The germline V gene has CDR1 MNHEY and CDR2 SMNVEV (reference sequence). Between the trimmed V and J ends, which lost 2 bases and 3 bases, there was a span of 7 bases.

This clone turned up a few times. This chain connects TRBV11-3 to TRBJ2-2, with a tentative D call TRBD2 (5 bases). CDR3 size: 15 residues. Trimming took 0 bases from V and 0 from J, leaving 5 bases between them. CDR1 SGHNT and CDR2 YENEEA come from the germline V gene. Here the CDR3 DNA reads TGTGCCAGCAGCTTAGACGGGACGAACACCGGGGAGCTGTTTTTT. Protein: CASSLDGTNTGELFF.

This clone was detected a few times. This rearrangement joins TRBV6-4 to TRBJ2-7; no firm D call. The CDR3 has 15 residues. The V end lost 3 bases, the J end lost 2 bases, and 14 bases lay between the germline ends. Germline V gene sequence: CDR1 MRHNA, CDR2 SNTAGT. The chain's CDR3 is CASSDKPKPPYEQYF. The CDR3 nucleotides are TGTGCCAGCAGTGATAAGCCAAAACCCCCCTACGAGCAGTACTTC.

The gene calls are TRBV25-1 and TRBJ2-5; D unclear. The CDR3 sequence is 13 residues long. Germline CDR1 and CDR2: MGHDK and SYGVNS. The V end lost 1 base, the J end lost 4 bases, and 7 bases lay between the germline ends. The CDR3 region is CASSELASETQYF. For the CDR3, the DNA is TGTGCCAGCAGTGAATTAGCTTCAGAGACCCAGTACTTC.

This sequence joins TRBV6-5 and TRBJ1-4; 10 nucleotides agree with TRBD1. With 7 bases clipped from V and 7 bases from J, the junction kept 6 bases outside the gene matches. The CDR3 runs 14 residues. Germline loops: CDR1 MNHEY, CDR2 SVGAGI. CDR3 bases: TGTGCCAGCACGTCGACAGGGGGCCGTGAAAAACTGTTTTTT. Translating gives CASTSTGGREKLFF.

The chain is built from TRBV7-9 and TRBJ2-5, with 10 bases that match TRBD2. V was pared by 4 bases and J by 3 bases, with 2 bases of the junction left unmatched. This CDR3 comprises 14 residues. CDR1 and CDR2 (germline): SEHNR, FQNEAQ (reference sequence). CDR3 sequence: CASSYGTSEETQYF. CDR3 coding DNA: TGTGCCAGCAGCTACGGGACTAGCGAAGAGACCCAGTACTTC.

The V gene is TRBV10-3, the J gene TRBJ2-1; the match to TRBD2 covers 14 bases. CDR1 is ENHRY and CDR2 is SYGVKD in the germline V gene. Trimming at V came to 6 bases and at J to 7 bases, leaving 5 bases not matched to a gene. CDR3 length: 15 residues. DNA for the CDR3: TGTGCCATCAGGGGGACTAGCGGGGGTAGGAATGAGCAGTTCTTC. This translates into CAIRGTSGGRNEQFF.